This TCR beta chain was recorded in a study of ipilimumab plus nivolumab after autologous stem cell transplantation. Study details: The DLBCL cohort had primary refractory and relapsed disease, with 18-month progression-free survival of approximately 83% and 30%.

Study results and limitations: Authors suggest TCR repertoire, Treg phenotype and gut microbiota support further study.

Ipilimumab, 1 mg/kg, started 14 to 28 days after autologous transplant. Assay used: immunoSEQ multiplex PCR; TCRdb lists only in-frame clones, some missing. The sample shows about 84,000 clones, 83% of them seen only once. On this clone itself: Its antigen is unidentified.

This TCR was recovered from a male donor with diffuse large B-cell lymphoma. The material was PBMCs, obtained in a trial of ipilimumab plus nivolumab as post-transplant consolidation.

The CDR3: CASSFGQGSSYNSPLHF. The DNA of the CDR3 is TGCGCCAGCAGTTTTGGGCAGGGCAGCTCCTATAATTCACCCCTCCACTTT. The V gene is TRBV5-1, the J gene TRBJ1-6; D possibly corresponds to TRBD1 (5 bases). V lost 5 bases to trimming and J lost 0 bases, with 15 bases between them. The CDR3 contains 17 residues. CDR1 and CDR2 from the germline V gene are SGHRS and YFSETQ.